Detailed here is one T cell receptor beta chain. This CDR3 is 15 amino acids long. Germline V gene lookup returns CDR1 SGHRS and CDR2 YFSETQ. V was clipped by 1 base and J by 5 bases; unmatched bases: 9. The data were obtained in a study of blood T cells in healthy people across ages. Sample-barcoded 5' priming and a J-beta primer mix drove a second PCR of about 6 to 12 cycles. TCRdb independently ran MiXCR on the 5' RACE reads; one entry per CDR3 protein. The sample lists around 1,500,000 distinct CDR3 sequences; 25% to 30% were seen once. The chain employs TRBV5-1 and TRBJ2-7, with TRBD1 identical over 7 bases. The clonotype comes from a woman under 40 in good health. The sample consisted of blood. CDR3 region: CASSLSSTGWHEQYF. CDR3 nucleotides: TGCGCCAGCAGCTTGAGTTCGACAGGGTGGCACGAGCAGTACTTC.